This T cell receptor (beta chain) was profiled in a study of radiation and T cells in renal cell carcinoma. Study context: Nephrectomy followed 15 Gy stereotactic body radiation by 4 weeks. Study-wide points: From baseline, blood top tumor clonotypes peaked at 2 weeks post-radiation.

Time point in this sample: blood 2 weeks post-SBRT. Treatment in this sample: 15 Gy SBRT to primary tumor, nephrectomy 4 weeks later. Serial blood draws occurred at baseline and 2 and 4 weeks post-SBRT. V lost 5 bases and J lost 7, with 9 bases in between. The CDR3 runs to 13 residues. CDR1 is SGHTA, CDR2 FQGNSA, per germline. On this clone itself: The antigen remains unidentified.

Clones were read by immunoSEQ multiplex PCR, and TCRdb kept only the in-frame ones, dropping some. The table shows about 150,000 clones, with about 91% occurring only once. The input for sequencing was blood, taken from a patient whose treatment included radiotherapy and nephrectomy. The receptor's source is a woman in her forties or fifties with renal cell carcinoma. The chain employs TRBV7-2 and TRBJ1-6, with TRBD1 as a possible D gene (6 bases). The CDR3: CASSPQGNSPLHF. CDR3 nucleotides: TGTGCCAGCAGCCCACAGGGAAATTCACCCCTCCACTTT.